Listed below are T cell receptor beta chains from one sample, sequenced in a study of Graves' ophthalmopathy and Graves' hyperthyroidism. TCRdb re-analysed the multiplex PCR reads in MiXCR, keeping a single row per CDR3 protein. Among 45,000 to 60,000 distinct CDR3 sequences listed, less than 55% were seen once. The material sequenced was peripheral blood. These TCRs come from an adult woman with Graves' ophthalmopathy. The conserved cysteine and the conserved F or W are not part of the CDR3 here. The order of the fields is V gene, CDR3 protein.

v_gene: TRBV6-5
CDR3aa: ASGIYGQSDEQY

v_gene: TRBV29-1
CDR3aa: SGQGADEQF

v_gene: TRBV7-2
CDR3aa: ASSLAGQAQH

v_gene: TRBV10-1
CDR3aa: ASSEGGTQY

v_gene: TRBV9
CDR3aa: ASSAGGDTQF

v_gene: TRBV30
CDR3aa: AWSSSGPSYEQY

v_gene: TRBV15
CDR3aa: ATSRVTEGSGRLGEQY

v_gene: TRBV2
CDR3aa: ASNDGFGGTDTRY

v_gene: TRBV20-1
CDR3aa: SARGTSGTDTQY

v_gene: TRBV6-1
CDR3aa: ASSETFTGELF

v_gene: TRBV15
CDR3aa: ATSSPGGSSSYNEQF

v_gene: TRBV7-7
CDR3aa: ASSFSPGTSNEQF

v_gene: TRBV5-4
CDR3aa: ASSLLVAGVRTGELF